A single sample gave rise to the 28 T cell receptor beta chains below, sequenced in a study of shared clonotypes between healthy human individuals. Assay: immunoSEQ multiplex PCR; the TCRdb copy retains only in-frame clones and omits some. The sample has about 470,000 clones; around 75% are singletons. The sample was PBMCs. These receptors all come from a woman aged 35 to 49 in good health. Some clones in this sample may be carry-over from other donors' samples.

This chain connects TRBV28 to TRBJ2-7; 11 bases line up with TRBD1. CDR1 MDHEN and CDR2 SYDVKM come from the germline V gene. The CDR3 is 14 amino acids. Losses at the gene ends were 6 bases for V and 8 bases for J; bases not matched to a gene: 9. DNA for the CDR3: TGTGCCAGCAGAACGCCGGGACAGGGGGAAAAGCAGTACTTC. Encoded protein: CASRTPGQGEKQYF.

CDR3 coding DNA: TGTGCCAGCAGCTTGGGTGCGAACACCGGGGAGCTGTTTTTT. This translates into CASSLGANTGELFF. The genes are TRBV5-8 and TRBJ2-2; no clear D gene. The CDR3 is 14 residues long. Deletions cut 0 bases from V and 0 bases from J, with 3 bases between. Germline V CDR1 and CDR2: SGHTS, YDEGEE.

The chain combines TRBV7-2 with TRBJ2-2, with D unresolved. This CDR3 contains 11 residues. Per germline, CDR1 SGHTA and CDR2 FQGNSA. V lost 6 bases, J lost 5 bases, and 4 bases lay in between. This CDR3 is CASRTTGELFF. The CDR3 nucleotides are TGTGCCAGCAGGACTACCGGGGAGCTGTTTTTT.

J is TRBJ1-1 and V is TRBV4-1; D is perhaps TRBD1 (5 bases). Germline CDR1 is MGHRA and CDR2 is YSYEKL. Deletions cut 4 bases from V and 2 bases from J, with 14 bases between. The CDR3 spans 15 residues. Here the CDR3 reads CASSRNPGPNTEAFF. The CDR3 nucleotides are TGCGCCAGCAGCCGAAACCCAGGGCCAAACACTGAAGCTTTCTTT.

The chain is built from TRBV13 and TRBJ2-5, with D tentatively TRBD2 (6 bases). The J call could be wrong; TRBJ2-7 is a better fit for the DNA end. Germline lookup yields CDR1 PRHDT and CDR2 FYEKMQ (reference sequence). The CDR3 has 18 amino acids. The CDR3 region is CASSHLWSRGSSSYEQYF. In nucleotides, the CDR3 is TGTGCCAGCAGCCACTTGTGGTCACGGGGGTCGAGCTCCTACGAGCAGTACTTC.

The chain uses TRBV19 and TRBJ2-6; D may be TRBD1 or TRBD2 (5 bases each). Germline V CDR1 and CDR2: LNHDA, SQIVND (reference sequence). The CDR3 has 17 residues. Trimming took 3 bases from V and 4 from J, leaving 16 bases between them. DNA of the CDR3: TGTGCCAGTAGTATGACGACAGAGGGTAGGGGGGCCAACGTCCTGACTTTC. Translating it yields CASSMTTEGRGANVLTF.

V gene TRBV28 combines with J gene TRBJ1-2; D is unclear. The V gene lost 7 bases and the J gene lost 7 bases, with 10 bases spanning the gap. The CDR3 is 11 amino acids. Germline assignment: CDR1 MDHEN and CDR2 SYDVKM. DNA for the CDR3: TGTGCCAGCAATAGGCCGGGTGGCTACACCTTC. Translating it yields CASNRPGGYTF.

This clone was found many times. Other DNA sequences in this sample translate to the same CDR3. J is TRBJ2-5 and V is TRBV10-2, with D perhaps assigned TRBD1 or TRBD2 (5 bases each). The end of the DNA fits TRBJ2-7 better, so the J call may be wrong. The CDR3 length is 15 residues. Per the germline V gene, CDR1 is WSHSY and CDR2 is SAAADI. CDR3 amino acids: CASGGIWGNSYEQYF. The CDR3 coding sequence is TGCGCCAGCGGGGGAATTTGGGGAAACTCCTACGAGCAGTACTTC.

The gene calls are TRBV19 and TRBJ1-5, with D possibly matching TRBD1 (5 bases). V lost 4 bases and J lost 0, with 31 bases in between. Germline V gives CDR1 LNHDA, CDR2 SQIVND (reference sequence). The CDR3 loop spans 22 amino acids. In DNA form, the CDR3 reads TGTGCCAGTAGTAGGGGCCCTCGGGGCGACTTTGGAGATGGGAATAGCAATCAGCCCCAGCATTTT. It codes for CASSRGPRGDFGDGNSNQPQHF.

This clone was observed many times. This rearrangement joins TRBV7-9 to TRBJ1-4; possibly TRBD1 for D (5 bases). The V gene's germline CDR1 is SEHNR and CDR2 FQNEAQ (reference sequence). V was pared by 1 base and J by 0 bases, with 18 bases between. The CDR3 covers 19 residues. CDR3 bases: TGTGCCAGCAGCTTAGAGGGGATCAGGCGAGACTCAACTAATGAAAAACTGTTTTTT. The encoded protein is CASSLEGIRRDSTNEKLFF.

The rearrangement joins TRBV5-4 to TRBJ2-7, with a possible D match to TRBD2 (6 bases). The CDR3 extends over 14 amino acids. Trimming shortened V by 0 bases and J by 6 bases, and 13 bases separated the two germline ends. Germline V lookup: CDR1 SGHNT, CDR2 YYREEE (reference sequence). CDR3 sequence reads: CASSLGGGGREQYF. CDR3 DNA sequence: TGTGCCAGCAGCTTGGGGGGAGGTGGGCGCGAGCAGTACTTC.

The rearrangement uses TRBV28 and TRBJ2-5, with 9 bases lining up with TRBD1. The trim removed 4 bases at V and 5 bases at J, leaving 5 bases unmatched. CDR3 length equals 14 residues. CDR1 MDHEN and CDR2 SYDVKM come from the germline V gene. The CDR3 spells CASSSRTGVETQYF. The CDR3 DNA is TGTGCCAGCAGTTCAAGGACAGGGGTGGAGACCCAGTACTTC.

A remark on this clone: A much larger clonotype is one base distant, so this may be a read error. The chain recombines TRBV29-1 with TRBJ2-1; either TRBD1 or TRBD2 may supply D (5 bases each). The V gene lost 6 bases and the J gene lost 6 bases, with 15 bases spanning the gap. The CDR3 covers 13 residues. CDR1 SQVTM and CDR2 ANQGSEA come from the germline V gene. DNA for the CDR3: TGCAGCGTCGACAGCGGACCATGCAATGAGCAGTTCTTC. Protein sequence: CSVDSGPCNEQFF.

The CDR3: CASSLLGGKGYTF. In DNA form, the CDR3 reads TGTGCCAGCAGCTTACTGGGGGGCAAGGGCTACACCTTC. The chain has TRBV7-3 and TRBJ1-2; the D gene is possibly TRBD1 (6 bases). The V end was cut by 2 bases, the J end by 8 bases, with 12 bases between. The CDR3 runs 13 residues. Germline V CDR1 and CDR2: SGHTA, FQGTGA.

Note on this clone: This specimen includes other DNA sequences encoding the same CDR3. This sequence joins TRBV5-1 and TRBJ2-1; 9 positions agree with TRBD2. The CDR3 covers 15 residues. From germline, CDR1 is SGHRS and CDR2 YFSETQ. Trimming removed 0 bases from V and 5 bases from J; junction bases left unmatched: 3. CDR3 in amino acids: CASSLGLAENNEQFF. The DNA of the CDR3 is TGCGCCAGCAGCTTGGGACTAGCGGAGAACAATGAGCAGTTCTTC.

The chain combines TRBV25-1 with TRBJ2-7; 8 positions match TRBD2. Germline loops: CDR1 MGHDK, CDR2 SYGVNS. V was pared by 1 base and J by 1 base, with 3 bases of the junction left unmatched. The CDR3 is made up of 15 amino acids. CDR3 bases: TGTGCCAGCAGTGAATCACTAGCGGATTCCTACGAGCAGTACTTC. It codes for CASSESLADSYEQYF.

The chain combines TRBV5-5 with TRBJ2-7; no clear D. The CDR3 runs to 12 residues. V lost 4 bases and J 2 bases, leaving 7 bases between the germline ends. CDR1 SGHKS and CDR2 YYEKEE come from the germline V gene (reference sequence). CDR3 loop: CASSRFTYEQYF. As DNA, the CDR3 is TGTGCCAGCAGCAGGTTTACCTACGAGCAGTACTTC.

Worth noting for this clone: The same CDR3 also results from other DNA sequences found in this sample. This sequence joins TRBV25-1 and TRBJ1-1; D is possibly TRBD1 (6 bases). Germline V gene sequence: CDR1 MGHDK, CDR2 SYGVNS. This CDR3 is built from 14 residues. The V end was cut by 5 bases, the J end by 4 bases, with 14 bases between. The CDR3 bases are TGTGCCAGCAGTAAACCAGGGGTGACCACTGAAGCTTTCTTT. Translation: CASSKPGVTTEAFF.

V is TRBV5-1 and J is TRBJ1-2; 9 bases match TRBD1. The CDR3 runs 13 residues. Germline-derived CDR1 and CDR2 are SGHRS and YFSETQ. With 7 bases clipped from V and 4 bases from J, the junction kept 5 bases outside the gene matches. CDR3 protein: CASGGQGGYGYTF. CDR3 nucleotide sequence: TGCGCCAGCGGGGGACAGGGTGGCTATGGCTACACCTTC.

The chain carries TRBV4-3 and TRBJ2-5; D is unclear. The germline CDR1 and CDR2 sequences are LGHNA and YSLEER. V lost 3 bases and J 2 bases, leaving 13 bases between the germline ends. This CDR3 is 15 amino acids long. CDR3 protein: CASSQSVMGQETQYF. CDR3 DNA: TGCGCCAGCAGCCAGTCCGTGATGGGGCAAGAGACCCAGTACTTC.

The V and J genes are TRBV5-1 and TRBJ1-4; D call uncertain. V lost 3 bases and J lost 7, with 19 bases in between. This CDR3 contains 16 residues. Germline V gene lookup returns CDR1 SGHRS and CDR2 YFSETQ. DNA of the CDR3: TGCGCCAGCAGCTCCGAGTTATGGGGTAGTGGTGAAAAACTGTTTTTT. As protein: CASSSELWGSGEKLFF.

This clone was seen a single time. The CDR3 coding sequence is TGTGCCAGCAGTGCCAGAGGGACCGGGGAGCTGTTTTTT. Protein sequence: CASSARGTGELFF. The J gene is TRBJ2-2, the V gene TRBV6-1; D possibly corresponds to TRBD2 (5 bases). The germline V gene encodes CDR1 MNHNS and CDR2 SASEGT. With 4 bases removed from V and 5 bases from J, the gap between germline ends came to 8 bases. The CDR3 sequence is 13 residues long.

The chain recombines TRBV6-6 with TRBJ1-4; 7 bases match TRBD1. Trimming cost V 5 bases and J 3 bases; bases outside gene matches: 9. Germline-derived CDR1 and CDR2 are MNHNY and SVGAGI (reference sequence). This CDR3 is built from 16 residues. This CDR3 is CASSPQGGQANEKLFF. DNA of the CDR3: TGTGCCAGCAGTCCCCAGGGGGGGCAGGCTAATGAAAAACTGTTTTTT.

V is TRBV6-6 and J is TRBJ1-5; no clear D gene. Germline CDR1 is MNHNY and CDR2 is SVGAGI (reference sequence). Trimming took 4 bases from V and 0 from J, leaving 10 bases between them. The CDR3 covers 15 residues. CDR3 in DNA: TGTGCCAGCAGTTTCGGCGCTAATAGCAATCAGCCCCAGCATTTT. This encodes CASSFGANSNQPQHF.

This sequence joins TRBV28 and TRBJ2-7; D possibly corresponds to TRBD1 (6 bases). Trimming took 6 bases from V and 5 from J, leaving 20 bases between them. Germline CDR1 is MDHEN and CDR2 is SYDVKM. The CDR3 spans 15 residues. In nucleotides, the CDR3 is TGTGCCAGCAGCACCGTAGGTAGGGGGTTTCACGAGCAGTACTTC. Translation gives CASSTVGRGFHEQYF. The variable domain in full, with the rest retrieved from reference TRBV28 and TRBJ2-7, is DVKVTQSSRYLVKRTGEKVFLECVQDMDHENMFWYRQDPGLGLRLIYFSYDVKMKEKGDIPEGYSVSREKKERFSLILESASTNQTSMYLCASSTVGRGFHEQYFGPGTRLTVT.

The CDR3 DNA reads as TGCGCCAGTACACAGGGGGGCACTGAAGCTTTCTTT. This codes for CASTQGGTEAFF. J is TRBJ1-1 and V is TRBV5-1, with TRBD1 matching 8 bases. The J segment lost 4 bases and the V segment lost 8 bases, leaving 4 bases of the junction unmatched. Germline assignment: CDR1 SGHRS and CDR2 YFSETQ. This CDR3 spans 12 amino acids.

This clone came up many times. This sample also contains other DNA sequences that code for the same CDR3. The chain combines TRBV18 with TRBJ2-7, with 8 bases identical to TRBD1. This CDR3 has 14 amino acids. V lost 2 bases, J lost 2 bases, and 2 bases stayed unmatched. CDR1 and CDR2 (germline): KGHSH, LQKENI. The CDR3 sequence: CASSPGTGPYEQYF. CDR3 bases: TGTGCCAGCTCACCAGGGACAGGTCCCTACGAGCAGTACTTC. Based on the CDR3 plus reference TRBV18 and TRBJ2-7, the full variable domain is NAGVMQNPRHLVRRRGQEARLRCSPMKGHSHVYWYRQLPEEGLKFMVYLQKENIIDESGMPKERFSAEFPKEGPSILRIQQVVRGDSAAYFCASSPGTGPYEQYFGPGTRLTVT.

CDR3: CASRPPATGEQYF. The CDR3 DNA reads TGTGCCAGCAGACCACCCGCGACAGGGGAGCAGTACTTC. The chain has TRBV6-6 and TRBJ2-7; 7 nucleotides align to TRBD1. V was pared by 6 bases and J by 7 bases, with 9 bases of the junction left unmatched. The germline CDR1 and CDR2 sequences are MNHNY and SVGAGI (reference sequence). The CDR3 totals 13 residues.